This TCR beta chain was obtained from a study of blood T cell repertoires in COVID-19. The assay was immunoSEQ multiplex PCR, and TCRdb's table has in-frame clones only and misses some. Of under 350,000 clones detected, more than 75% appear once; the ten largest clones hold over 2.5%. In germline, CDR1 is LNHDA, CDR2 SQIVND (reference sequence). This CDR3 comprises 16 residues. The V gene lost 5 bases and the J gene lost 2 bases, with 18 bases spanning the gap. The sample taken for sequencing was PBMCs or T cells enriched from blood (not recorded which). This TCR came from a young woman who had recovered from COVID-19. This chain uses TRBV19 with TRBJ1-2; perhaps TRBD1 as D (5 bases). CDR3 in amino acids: CASSLTWAPGNYGYTF. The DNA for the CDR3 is TGTGCCAGTAGTCTGACGTGGGCCCCAGGGAACTATGGCTACACCTTC.